Listed below are T cell receptor beta chains from one sample, sequenced in a study of cytomegalovirus exposure and HLA in healthy donors. The table came from immunoSEQ multiplex PCR; TCRdb's copy has only in-frame clones and leaves some out. The sample has 160,000 or so clones; just under 80% are singletons. The sample comprised PBMCs. The receptors shown here come from a man aged 25-40 years in good health and CMV-seronegative. Each CDR3 is given with its conserved first and last residue. Fields, in order: clone size, J gene, V gene, D gene, CDR3 DNA, CDR3 protein. The D gene is left open where the match is weak. Rows may omit the clone size; those that give it use once, few, many or a size class.

.,TRBJ2-7,TRBV6-5,.,TGTGCCAGCAGTTTTACTCAGGGAGGATATTCCTACGAGCAGTACTTC,CASSFTQGGYSYEQYF
.,TRBJ2-3,TRBV4-3,TRBD2,TGCGCCAGCAGCCAAGACGTCCCGGGACTAGCGGGAGAGAGGACAGATACGCAGTATTTT,CASSQDVPGLAGERTDTQYF
.,TRBJ1-5,TRBV27,TRBD1,TGTGCCAGCAGACCAGATACAGGGGTTGGGTTATGGCAGCCCCAGCATTTT,CASRPDTGVGLWQPQHF
few,TRBJ1-2,TRBV28,TRBD1,TGTGCCAGCAGAAAAACCCCCGGGACAGCGGGCCCCGGCTATGGCTACACCTTC,CASRKTPGTAGPGYGYTF
.,TRBJ2-2,TRBV7-3,TRBD2,TGTGCCAGCAGCCCTAGCGGGAGGGGGCACGGGGAGCTGTTTTTT,CASSPSGRGHGELFF
.,TRBJ1-5,TRBV9,TRBD1,TGTGCCAGCAGCGTAGGAGGAGGGGGCGGTCAGCCCCAGCATTTT,CASSVGGGGGQPQHF
.,TRBJ1-5,TRBV7-9,.,TGTTCCAGCAGCTCCGGGGGGGCGGATCAGCCCCAGCATTTT,CSSSSGGADQPQHF
.,TRBJ2-2,TRBV7-9,TRBD2,TGTGCCAGCAGCGTCGGACTAGCGGGGCACACCGGGGAGCTGTTTTTT,CASSVGLAGHTGELFF
.,TRBJ1-2,TRBV6-1,.,TGTGCCAGCAGTGAAAGTCGGACGGGGAGCTACACCTTC,CASSESRTGSYTF
once,TRBJ2-5,TRBV5-4,TRBD2,TGTGCCAGCAGCTTGGGACTAGCTAGCCAAGAGACCCAGTACTTC,CASSLGLASQETQYF
.,TRBJ2-7,TRBV30,.,TGTGCCTGGAGCCCATCTCCGTACGAGCAGTACTTC,CAWSPSPYEQYF
.,TRBJ2-3,TRBV6-5,TRBD1,TGTGCCAGCGGTAGAGGGGGCCCCTACACAGATACGCAGTATTTT,CASGRGGPYTDTQYF
.,TRBJ2-5,TRBV27,.,TGTGCCAGCACCAAGACTAGGGGAGAGACCCAGTACTTC,CASTKTRGETQYF
.,TRBJ2-3,TRBV27,TRBD2,TGTGCCAGCAGTTATAGGCTAGCGGGAGCAGATACGCAGTATTTT,CASSYRLAGADTQYF
.,TRBJ2-1,TRBV15,.,TGTGCCACCAGCAGAGATCGCACAGGGGAGCAGTTCTTC,CATSRDRTGEQFF
.,TRBJ2-2,TRBV5-1,TRBD2,TGCGCCAGCAGAGCTAGCGGTACCGGGGAGCTGTTTTTT,CASRASGTGELFF
.,TRBJ2-1,TRBV10-1,.,TGCGCCAGCAGTGAGTCGAGGAGCAGCGGAAACAATGAGCAGTTCTTC,CASSESRSSGNNEQFF
.,TRBJ1-5,TRBV5-1,.,TGCGCCAGCAGCTTAACAGGCACAAGCAATCAGCCCCAGCATTTT,CASSLTGTSNQPQHF
.,TRBJ1-1,TRBV28,TRBD1,TGTGCCAGCAGTGCGTCAGGGGGAGAGGGCACTGAAGCTTTCTTT,CASSASGGEGTEAFF